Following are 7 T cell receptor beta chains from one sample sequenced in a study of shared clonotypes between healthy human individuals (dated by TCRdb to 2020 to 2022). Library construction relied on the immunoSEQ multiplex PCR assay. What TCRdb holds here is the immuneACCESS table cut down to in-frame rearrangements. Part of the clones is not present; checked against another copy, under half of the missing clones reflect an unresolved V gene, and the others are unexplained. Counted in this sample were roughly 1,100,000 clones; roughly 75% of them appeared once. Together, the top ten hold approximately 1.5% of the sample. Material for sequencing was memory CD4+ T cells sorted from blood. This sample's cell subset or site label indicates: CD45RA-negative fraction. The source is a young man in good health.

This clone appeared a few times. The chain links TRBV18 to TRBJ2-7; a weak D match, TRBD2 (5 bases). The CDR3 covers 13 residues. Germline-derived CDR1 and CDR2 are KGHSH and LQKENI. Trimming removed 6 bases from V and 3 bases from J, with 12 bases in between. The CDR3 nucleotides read TGTGCCAGCTCTTCTAGCTACGGCTACGAGCAGTACTTC. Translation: CASSSSYGYEQYF.

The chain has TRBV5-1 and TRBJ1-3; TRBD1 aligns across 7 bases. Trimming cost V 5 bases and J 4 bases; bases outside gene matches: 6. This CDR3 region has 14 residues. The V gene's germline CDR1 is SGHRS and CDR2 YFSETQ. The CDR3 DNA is TGCGCCAGCAGGAAAACAGGGGACGGAAACACCATATATTTT. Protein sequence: CASRKTGDGNTIYF.

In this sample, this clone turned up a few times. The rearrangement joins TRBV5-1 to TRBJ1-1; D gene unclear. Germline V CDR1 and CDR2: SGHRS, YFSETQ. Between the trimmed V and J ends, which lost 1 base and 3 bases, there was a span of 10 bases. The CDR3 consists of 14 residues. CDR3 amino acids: CASSLFRTDTEAFF. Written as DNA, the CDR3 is TGCGCCAGCAGCTTGTTTAGGACCGACACTGAAGCTTTCTTT.

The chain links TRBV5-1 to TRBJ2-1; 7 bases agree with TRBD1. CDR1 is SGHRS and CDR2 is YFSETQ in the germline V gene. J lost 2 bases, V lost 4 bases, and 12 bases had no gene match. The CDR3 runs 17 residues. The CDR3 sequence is CASSTYRGPGAYNEQFF. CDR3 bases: TGCGCCAGCAGCACCTACAGGGGCCCTGGGGCCTACAATGAGCAGTTCTTC. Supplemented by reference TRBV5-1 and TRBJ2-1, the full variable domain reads KAGVTQTPRYLIKTRGQQVTLSCSPISGHRSVSWYQQTPGQGLQFLFEYFSETQRNKGNFPGRFSGRQFSNSRSEMNVSTLELGDSALYLCASSTYRGPGAYNEQFFGPGTRLTVL.

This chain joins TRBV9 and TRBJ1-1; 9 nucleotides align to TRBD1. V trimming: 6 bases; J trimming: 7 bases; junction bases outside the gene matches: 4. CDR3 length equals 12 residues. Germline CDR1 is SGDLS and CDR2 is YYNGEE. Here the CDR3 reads CASNPGQGEAFF. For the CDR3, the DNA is TGTGCCAGCAATCCGGGACAGGGTGAAGCTTTCTTT.

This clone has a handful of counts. CDR3 sequence (DNA): TGTGCCAGTACCGGGAGCGGGGTGTTTAATGAAGCTTTCTTT. Its translation: CASTGSGVFNEAFF. The chain is built from TRBV19 and TRBJ1-1; no definite D call. This CDR3 has 14 residues. CDR1 is LNHDA and CDR2 is SQIVND in the germline V gene (reference sequence). Trimming took off 7 bases at V and 7 bases at J, with 19 bases between the two ends. Full variable domain (remainder filled in from reference TRBV19 and TRBJ1-1): DGGITQSPKYLFRKEGQNVTLSCEQNLNHDAMYWYRQDPGQGLRLIYYSQIVNDFQKGDIAEGYSVSREKKESFPLTVTSAQKNPTAFYLCASTGSGVFNEAFFGQGTRLTVV.

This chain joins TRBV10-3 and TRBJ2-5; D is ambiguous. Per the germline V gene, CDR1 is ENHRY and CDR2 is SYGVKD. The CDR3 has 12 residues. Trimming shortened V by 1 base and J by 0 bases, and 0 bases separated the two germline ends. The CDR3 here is CAISEYQETQYF. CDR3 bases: TGTGCCATCAGTGAGTACCAAGAGACCCAGTACTTC.